One sample yielded the 11 T cell receptor beta chains listed below, sequenced in a study of blood T cell repertoires in COVID-19. The protocol was immunoSEQ multiplex PCR, while the TCRdb copy is restricted to in-frame clones and leaves out a portion. The sample lists about 140,000 clones; 84% were seen once. The sequenced sample consisted of peripheral blood. The receptors stem from a woman older than 75 in a cohort sampled during active or convalescent COVID-19.

The DNA of the CDR3 is TGTGCCAGCAGCTTGCGGGGGGGCGGCACCGGGGAGCTGTTTTTT. As protein: CASSLRGGGTGELFF. The rearrangement uses TRBV9 and TRBJ2-2, with TRBD2 identical over 9 bases. The CDR3 sequence is 15 residues long. With V trimmed by 4 bases and J by 4 bases, 5 bases remained unmatched. Germline V lookup: CDR1 SGDLS, CDR2 YYNGEE.

This chain uses TRBV5-1 with TRBJ2-1, with D unclear. Germline CDR1 is SGHRS and CDR2 is YFSETQ. CDR3 size: 12 residues. V lost 4 bases to trimming and J lost 7 bases, with 9 bases between them. CDR3 nucleotide sequence: TGCGCCAGCAGCACTCACAGAAATGAGCAGTTCTTC. Protein: CASSTHRNEQFF.

This rearrangement joins TRBV6-4 to TRBJ2-5; D is perhaps TRBD2 (6 bases). Trimming left V 2 bases short and J 5 bases short, with 27 bases between. The CDR3 has 19 residues. Germline V gene lookup returns CDR1 MRHNA and CDR2 SNTAGT. CDR3 protein: CASSDGGNGVSCVEETQYF. The CDR3 nucleotides are TGTGCCAGCAGTGACGGGGGGAACGGGGTGAGTTGTGTAGAGGAGACCCAGTACTTC.

The chain links TRBV30 to TRBJ1-6, with D unresolved. Per the germline V gene, CDR1 is GTSNPN and CDR2 is SVGIG (reference sequence). V dropped 1 base and J dropped 0 bases, with 10 bases sitting between them. The CDR3 is 16 residues long. The CDR3 loop reads CAWSEKSSSYNSPLHF. The CDR3 DNA is TGTGCCTGGAGTGAAAAGTCGAGCTCCTATAATTCACCCCTCCACTTT.

This clone was counted between two and nine times. The chain couples TRBV28 to TRBJ1-1, with no clear D. CDR3 length equals 16 residues. Trimming cost V 0 bases and J 0 bases, with 11 bases left between them. Looked up from germline, CDR1 is MDHEN and CDR2 is SYDVKM. CDR3 in DNA: TGTGCCAGCAGTTTATGGTCCGGTTCCATGAACACTGAAGCTTTCTTT. Protein: CASSLWSGSMNTEAFF.

The chain carries TRBV5-6 and TRBJ2-3; D is ambiguous. CDR3 length: 17 amino acids. Trimming took 0 bases from V and 2 from J, leaving 16 bases between them. Germline loops: CDR1 SGHDT, CDR2 YYEEEE. The CDR3 DNA is TGTGCCAGCAGCTTGGACAGACCCGTTCCGGTCACAGATACGCAGTATTTT. It translates to CASSLDRPVPVTDTQYF.

This clone was observed a single time. For the CDR3, the DNA is TGTGCCAGTAGGGGGACAGGGCTTCGAAACACTGAAGCTTTCTTT. As protein: CASRGTGLRNTEAFF. The chain couples TRBV19 to TRBJ1-1; 9 bases match TRBD1. CDR1 LNHDA and CDR2 SQIVND come from the germline V gene (reference sequence). Trimming took 6 bases from V and 2 from J; bases not matched to a gene: 7. CDR3 size: 15 residues.

CDR3 sequence reads: CASSRGLGSQETQYF. Written as DNA, the CDR3 is TGTGCCAGCAGTAGAGGACTAGGCTCCCAAGAGACCCAGTACTTC. The chain links TRBV27 to TRBJ2-5; 7 positions match TRBD2. With 5 bases clipped from V and 1 base from J, the junction kept 7 bases outside the gene matches. CDR3 length: 15 amino acids. Germline CDR1 reads MNHEY; CDR2 reads SMNVEV (reference sequence).

The chain carries TRBV3-1 (or the pseudogene TRBV3-2) and TRBJ2-3; maybe TRBD2 (5 bases). CDR1 LGHDT and CDR2 YNNKEL come from the germline V gene (reference sequence). Trimming left V 5 bases short and J 3 bases short, with 15 bases between. This CDR3 is 15 amino acids long. Here the CDR3 DNA reads TGTGCCAGCAGCGATAGCGCCCCTATTACAGATACGCAGTATTTT. Translating it yields CASSDSAPITDTQYF.

This clone was found once. V gene TRBV18 combines with J gene TRBJ2-1; the match to TRBD1 covers 8 bases. CDR1 is KGHSH and CDR2 is LQKENI in the germline V gene. V lost 3 bases to trimming and J lost 8 bases; unmatched junction nucleotides: 3. The CDR3 is 13 residues long. CDR3 sequence reads: CASSPQGAYEQFF. The CDR3 DNA follows: TGTGCCAGCTCACCGCAGGGGGCCTATGAGCAGTTCTTC. Drawing the rest from reference TRBV18 and TRBJ2-1, the complete variable domain is NAGVMQNPRHLVRRRGQEARLRCSPMKGHSHVYWYRQLPEEGLKFMVYLQKENIIDESGMPKERFSAEFPKEGPSILRIQQVVRGDSAAYFCASSPQGAYEQFFGPGTRLTVL.

The rearrangement uses TRBV5-1 and TRBJ2-2; tentatively, D is TRBD1 (8 bases). CDR1 SGHRS and CDR2 YFSETQ come from the germline V gene. The CDR3 extends over 15 amino acids. Trimming pared 3 bases from V and 14 bases from J, leaving 23 bases between. The CDR3 is CASSSGQGIAGELFF. CDR3 sequence (DNA): TGCGCCAGCAGCTCAGGACAGGGAATAGCGGGCGAACTGTTTTTT.